This TCR beta chain was identified during a study of T cells in Graves' hyperthyroidism and ophthalmopathy. Amplification of TCR beta CDR3 regions was performed using RNA transcripts as template. Initially, a first-round RT-PCR of the TCR CDR3 employed the HTBI primer set. MiXCR, run by TCRdb on the multiplex PCR reads, gives a single entry per CDR3 protein. The sample includes a few hundred thousand distinct CDR3 sequences, roughly 16% of them seen just once. The CDR3 runs 16 residues. V shed 7 bases, J shed 7 bases, and the junction held 14 bases outside the gene matches. The V gene's germline CDR1 is SGHTA and CDR2 FQGNSA. As to this clonotype: A much larger clone differs by one base, so this may be a read error.

Patients were excluded because of uncontrolled infection, other autoimmune disease, pregnancy or lactation. The chain is built from TRBV7-2 and TRBJ2-2, with TRBD2 identical over 8 bases. This TCR was sampled from a woman aged 30 to 39 with Graves' ophthalmopathy. The sample was blood. This chain's CDR3 is CASNPTSSGRSGELFF. CDR3 in DNA: TGTGCCAGCAACCCTACCTCCAGCGGGAGAAGCGGGGAGCTGTTTTTT.